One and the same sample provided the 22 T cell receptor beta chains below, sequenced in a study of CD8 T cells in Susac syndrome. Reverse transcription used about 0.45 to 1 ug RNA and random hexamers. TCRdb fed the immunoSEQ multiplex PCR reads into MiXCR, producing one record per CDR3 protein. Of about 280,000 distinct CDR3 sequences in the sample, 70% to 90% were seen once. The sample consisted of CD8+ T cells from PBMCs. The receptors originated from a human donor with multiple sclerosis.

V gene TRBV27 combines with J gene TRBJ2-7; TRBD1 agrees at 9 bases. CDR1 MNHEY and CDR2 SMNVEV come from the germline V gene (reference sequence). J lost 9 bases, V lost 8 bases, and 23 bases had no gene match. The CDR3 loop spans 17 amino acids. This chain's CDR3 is CASGPSPTGGIGIVQYF. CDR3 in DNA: TGTGCCAGCGGACCCAGCCCAACAGGGGGCATTGGTATTGTGCAGTACTTC.

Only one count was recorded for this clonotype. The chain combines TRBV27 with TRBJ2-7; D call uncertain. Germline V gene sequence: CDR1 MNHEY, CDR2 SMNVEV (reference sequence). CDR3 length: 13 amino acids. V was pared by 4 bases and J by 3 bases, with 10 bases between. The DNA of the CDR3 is TGTGCCAGCAGTTCTAGGATCTTCTACGAGCAGTACTTC. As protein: CASSSRIFYEQYF.

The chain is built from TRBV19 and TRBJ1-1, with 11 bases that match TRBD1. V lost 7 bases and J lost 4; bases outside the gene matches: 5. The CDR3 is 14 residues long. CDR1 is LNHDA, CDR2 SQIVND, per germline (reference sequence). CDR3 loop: CASIPGTGGTEAFF. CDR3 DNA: TGTGCCAGTATCCCCGGGACAGGGGGCACTGAAGCTTTCTTT.

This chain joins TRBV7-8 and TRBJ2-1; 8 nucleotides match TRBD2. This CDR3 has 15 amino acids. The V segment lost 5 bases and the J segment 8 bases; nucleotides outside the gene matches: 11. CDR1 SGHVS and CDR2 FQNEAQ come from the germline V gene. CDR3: CASSIQGGGYDEQFF. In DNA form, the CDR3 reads TGTGCCAGCAGCATCCAGGGCGGGGGGTACGATGAGCAGTTCTTC.

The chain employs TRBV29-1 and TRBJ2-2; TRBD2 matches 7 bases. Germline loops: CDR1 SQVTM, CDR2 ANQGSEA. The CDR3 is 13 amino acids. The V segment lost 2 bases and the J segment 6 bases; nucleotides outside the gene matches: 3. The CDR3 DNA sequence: TGCAGCGTTGAATCGCGGGAGCCCGGGGAGCTGTTTTTT. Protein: CSVESREPGELFF.

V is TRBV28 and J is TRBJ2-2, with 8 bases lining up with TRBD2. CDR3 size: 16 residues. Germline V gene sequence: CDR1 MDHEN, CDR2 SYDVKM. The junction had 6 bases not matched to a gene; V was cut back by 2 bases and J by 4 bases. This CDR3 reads CASSLSLAGPTGELFF. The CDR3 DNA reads TGTGCCAGCAGTTTAAGTCTAGCGGGCCCCACCGGGGAGCTGTTTTTT.

The CDR3 bases are TGTGCCAGCAGCCAAGGAATCTGGCATGAGCAGTTCTTC. Amino acids: CASSQGIWHEQFF. This chain joins TRBV14 and TRBJ2-1; D unclear. The germline V gene encodes CDR1 SGHDN and CDR2 FVKESK. This CDR3 region has 13 residues. V dropped 1 base and J dropped 8 bases, with 9 bases sitting between them.

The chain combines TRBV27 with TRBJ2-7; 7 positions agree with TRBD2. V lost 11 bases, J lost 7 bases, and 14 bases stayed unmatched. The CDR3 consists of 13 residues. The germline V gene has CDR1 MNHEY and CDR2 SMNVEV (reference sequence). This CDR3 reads CAGARGGLGEQYF. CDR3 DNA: TGTGCCGGCGCACGCGGGGGACTCGGGGAGCAGTACTTC.

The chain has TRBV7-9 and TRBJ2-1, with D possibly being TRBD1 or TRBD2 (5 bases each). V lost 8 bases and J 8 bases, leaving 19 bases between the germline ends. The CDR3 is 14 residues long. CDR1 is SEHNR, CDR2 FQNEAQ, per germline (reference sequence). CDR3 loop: CASPDLRGTDEQFF. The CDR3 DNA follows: TGTGCCAGCCCCGATCTGAGAGGGACCGATGAGCAGTTCTTC.

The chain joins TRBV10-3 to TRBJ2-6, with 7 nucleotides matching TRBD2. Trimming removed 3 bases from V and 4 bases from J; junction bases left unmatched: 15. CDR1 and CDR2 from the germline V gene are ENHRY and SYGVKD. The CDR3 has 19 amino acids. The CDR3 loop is CAISDGSELAAAGANVLTF. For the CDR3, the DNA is TGTGCCATCAGTGATGGGTCAGAGCTAGCGGCCGCAGGGGCCAACGTCCTGACTTTC.

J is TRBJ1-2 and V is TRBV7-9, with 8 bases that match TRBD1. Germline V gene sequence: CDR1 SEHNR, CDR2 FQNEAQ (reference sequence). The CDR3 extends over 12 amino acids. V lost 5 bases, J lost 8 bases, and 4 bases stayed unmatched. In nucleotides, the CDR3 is TGTGCCAGCAGCGTGGACAGGGTCGGCTACACCTTC. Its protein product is CASSVDRVGYTF. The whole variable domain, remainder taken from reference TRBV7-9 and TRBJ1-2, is DTGVSQNPRHKITKRGQNVTFRCDPISEHNRLYWYRQTLGQGPEFLTYFQNEAQLEKSRLLSDRFSAERPKGSFSTLEIQRTEQGDSAMYLCASSVDRVGYTFGSGTRLTVV.

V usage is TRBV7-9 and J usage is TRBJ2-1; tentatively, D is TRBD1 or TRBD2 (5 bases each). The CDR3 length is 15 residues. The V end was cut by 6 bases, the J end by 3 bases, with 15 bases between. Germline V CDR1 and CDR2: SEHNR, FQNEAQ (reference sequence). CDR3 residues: CASRPPGPRYNEQFF. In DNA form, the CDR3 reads TGTGCCAGCAGGCCCCCGGGACCCCGCTACAATGAGCAGTTCTTC.

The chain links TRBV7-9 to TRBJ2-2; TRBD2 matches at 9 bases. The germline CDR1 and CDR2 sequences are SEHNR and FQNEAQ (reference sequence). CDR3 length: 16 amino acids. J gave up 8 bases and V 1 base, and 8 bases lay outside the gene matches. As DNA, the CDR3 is TGTGCCAGCAGCTTAGAGGCGGGAGGGCCGGAAGGGGAGCTGTTTTTT. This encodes CASSLEAGGPEGELFF.

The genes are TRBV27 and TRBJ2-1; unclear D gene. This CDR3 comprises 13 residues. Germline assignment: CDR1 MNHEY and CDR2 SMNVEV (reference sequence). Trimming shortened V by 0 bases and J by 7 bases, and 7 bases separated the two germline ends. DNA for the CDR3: TGTGCCAGCAGTTTATCTGTTCGGAATGAGCAGTTCTTC. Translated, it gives CASSLSVRNEQFF.

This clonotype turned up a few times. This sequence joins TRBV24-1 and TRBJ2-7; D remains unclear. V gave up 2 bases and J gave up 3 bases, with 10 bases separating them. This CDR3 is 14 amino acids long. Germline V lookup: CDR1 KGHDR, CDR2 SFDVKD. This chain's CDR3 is CATSDSRIGYEQYF. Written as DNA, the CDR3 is TGTGCCACCAGTGATTCAAGAATTGGCTACGAGCAGTACTTC.

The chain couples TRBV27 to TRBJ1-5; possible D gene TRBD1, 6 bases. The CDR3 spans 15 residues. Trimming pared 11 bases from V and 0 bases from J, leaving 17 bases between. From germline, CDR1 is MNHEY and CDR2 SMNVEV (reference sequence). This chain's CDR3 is CAVAGDPYSNQPQHF. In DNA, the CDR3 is TGTGCCGTAGCAGGGGACCCATATAGCAATCAGCCCCAGCATTTT.

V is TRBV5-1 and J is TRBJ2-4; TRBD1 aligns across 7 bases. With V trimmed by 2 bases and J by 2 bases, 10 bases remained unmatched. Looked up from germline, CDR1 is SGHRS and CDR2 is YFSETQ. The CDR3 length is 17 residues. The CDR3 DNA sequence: TGCGCCAGCAGCTTTGGAAGGGGGCGAGGAACCAAAAACATTCAGTACTTC. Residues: CASSFGRGRGTKNIQYF.

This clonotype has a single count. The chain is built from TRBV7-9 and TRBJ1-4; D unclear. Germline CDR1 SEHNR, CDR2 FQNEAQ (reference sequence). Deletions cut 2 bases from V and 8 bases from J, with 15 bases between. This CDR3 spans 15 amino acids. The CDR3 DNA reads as TGTGCCAGCAGCTTATTGGAGGCCCAGGAAGAAAAACTGTTTTTT. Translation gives CASSLLEAQEEKLFF. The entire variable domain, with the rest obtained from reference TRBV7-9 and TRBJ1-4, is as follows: DTGVSQNPRHKITKRGQNVTFRCDPISEHNRLYWYRQTLGQGPEFLTYFQNEAQLEKSRLLSDRFSAERPKGSFSTLEIQRTEQGDSAMYLCASSLLEAQEEKLFFGSGTQLSVL.

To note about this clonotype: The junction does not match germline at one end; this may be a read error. The CDR3 is CASGYDPTGELFF. For the CDR3, the DNA is TGTGCCAGCGGTTATGACCCCACCGGGGAGCTGTTTTTT. The genes are TRBV6-5 and TRBJ2-2; D not resolved. Germline CDR1 and CDR2: MNHEY and SVGAGI. This CDR3 has 13 amino acids.

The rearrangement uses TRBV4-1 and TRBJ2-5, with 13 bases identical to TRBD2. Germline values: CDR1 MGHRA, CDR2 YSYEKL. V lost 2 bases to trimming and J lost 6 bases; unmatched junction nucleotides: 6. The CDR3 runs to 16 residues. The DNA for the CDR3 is TGCGCCAGCAGCCAACGGGGACTAGCGGGAATGAAGACCCAGTACTTC. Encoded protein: CASSQRGLAGMKTQYF.

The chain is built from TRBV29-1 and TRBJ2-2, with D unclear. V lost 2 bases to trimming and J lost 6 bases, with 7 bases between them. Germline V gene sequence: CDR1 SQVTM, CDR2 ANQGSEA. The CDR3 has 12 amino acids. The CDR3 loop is CSVETGAGELFF. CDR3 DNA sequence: TGCAGCGTTGAAACTGGGGCCGGGGAGCTGTTTTTT.

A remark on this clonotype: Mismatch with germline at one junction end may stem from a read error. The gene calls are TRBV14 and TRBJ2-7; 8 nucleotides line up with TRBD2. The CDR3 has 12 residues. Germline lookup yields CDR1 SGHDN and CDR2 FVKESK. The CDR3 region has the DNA TGTGCCGGCAGCCAAGCGGGGGTCGAGCAGTACTTC. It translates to CAGSQAGVEQYF.